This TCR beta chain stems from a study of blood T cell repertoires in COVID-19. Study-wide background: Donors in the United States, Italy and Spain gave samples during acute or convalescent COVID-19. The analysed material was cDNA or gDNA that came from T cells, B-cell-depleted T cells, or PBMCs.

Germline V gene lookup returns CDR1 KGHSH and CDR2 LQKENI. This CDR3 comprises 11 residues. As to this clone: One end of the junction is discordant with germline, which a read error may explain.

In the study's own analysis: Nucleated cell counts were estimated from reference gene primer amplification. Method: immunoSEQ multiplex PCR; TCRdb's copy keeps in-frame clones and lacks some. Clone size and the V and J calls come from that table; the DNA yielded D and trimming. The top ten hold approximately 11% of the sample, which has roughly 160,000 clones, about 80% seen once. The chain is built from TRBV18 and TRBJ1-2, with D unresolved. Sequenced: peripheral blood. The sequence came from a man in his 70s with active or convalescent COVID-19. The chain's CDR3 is CASSPQDVGIF. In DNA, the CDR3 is TGTGCCAGCTCACCACAGGACGTCGGGATCTTC. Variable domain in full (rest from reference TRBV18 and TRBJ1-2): NAGVMQNPRHLVRRRGQEARLRCSPMKGHSHVYWYRQLPEEGLKFMVYLQKENIIDESGMPKERFSAEFPKEGPSILRIQQVVRGDSAAYFCASSPQDVGIFGSGTRLTVV.